This TCR beta chain stems from a study of CD8 T cells in ankylosing spondylitis. Study results and limitations: A TCR beta motif of roughly 8 highly homologous variants seemed to mark ankylosing spondylitis blood.

The V gene's germline CDR1 is LGHDT and CDR2 YNNKEL (reference sequence). V shed 8 bases and J 5 bases; nucleotides not matched to a gene: 6. This CDR3 comprises 14 residues. TCRdb recomputed calls from the 5' RACE reads with MiXCR, one row per CDR3 protein. The sample lists 310,000 or so distinct CDR3 sequences, 15% to 20% occurring once. This clonotype was detected only a few times. What it binds is not known. The specimen sequenced was blood, either unsorted or a sorted T cell fraction (not recorded which). The TCR was taken from a male donor with ankylosing spondylitis or in good health (not recorded which). The V and J genes are TRBV3-1 and TRBJ2-3; 11 nucleotides agree with TRBD1. The CDR3 nucleotides are TGTGCCAGCGCCGGGACAGGGGGTCTAGATACGCAGTATTTT. This encodes CASAGTGGLDTQYF.